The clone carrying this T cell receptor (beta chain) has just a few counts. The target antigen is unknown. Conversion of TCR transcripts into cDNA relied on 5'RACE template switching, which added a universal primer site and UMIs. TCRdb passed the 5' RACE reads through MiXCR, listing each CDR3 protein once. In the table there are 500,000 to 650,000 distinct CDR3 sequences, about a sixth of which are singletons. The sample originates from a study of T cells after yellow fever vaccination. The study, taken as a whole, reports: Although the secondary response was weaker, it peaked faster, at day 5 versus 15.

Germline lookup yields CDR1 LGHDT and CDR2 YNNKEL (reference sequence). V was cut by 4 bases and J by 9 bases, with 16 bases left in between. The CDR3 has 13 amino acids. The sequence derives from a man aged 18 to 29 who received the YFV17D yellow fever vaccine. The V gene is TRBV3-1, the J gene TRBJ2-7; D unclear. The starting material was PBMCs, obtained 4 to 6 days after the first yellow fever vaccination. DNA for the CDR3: TGTGCCAGCAGCCTTACCGACTCCTCCGGGCAGTACTTC. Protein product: CASSLTDSSGQYF.